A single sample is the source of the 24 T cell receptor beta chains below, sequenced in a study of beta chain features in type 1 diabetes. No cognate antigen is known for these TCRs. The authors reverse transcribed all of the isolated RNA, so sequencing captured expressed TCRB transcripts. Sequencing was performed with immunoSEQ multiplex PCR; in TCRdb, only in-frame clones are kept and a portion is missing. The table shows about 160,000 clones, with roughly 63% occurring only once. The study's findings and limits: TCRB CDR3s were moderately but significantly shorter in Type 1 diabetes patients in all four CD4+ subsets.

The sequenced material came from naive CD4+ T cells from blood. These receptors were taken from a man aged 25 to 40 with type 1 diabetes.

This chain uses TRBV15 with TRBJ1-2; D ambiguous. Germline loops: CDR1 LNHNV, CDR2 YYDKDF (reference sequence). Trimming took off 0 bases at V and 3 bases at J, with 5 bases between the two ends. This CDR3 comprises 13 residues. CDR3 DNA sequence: TGTGCCACCAGCAGAGATACTGACTATGGCTACACCTTC. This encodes CATSRDTDYGYTF.

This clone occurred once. CDR3 DNA sequence: TGTGCCAGCAGCTCCGACAGGGGGAGTGAGCAGTACTTC. Amino acid sequence: CASSSDRGSEQYF. V gene TRBV7-2 combines with J gene TRBJ2-7, with 9 bases aligning to TRBD1. The trim removed 4 bases at V and 7 bases at J, leaving 5 bases unmatched. The CDR3 runs 13 residues. The germline V gene encodes CDR1 SGHTA and CDR2 FQGNSA.

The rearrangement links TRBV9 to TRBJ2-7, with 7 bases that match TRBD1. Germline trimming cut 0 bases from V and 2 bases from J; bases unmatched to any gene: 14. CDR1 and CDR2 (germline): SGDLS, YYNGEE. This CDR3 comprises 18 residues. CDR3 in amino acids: CASSVALQGLSAPYEQYF. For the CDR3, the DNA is TGTGCCAGCAGCGTAGCTTTACAGGGGCTCTCGGCCCCCTACGAGCAGTACTTC.

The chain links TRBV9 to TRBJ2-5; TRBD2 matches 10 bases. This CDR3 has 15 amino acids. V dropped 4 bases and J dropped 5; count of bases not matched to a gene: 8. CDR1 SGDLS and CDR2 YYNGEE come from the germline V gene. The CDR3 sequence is CASSKSGTSVETQYF. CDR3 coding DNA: TGTGCCAGCAGCAAATCCGGGACTAGCGTGGAGACCCAGTACTTC.

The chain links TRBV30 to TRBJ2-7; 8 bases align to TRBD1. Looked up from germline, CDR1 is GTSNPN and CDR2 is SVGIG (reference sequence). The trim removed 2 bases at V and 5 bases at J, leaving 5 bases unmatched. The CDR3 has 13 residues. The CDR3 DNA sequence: TGTGCCTGGAGTCACAGGGGGAGTAACGAGCAGTACTTC. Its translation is CAWSHRGSNEQYF. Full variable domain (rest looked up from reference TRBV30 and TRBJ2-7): SQTIHQWPATLVQPVGSPLSLECTVEGTSNPNLYWYRQAAGRGLQLLFYSVGIGQISSEVPQNLSASRPQDRQFILSSKKLLLSDSGFYLCAWSHRGSNEQYFGPGTRLTVT.

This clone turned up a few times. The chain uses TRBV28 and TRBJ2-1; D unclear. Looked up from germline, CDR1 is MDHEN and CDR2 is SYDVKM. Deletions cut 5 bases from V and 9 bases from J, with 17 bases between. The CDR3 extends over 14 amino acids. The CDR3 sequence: CASSPRWDWSEQFF. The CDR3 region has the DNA TGTGCCAGCAGTCCCCGTTGGGATTGGAGTGAGCAGTTCTTC.

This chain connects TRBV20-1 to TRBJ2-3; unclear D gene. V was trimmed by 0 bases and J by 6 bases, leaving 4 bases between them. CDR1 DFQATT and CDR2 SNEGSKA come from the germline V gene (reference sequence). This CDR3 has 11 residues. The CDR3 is CSARDFDTQYF. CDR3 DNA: TGCAGTGCTAGAGATTTCGATACGCAGTATTTT.

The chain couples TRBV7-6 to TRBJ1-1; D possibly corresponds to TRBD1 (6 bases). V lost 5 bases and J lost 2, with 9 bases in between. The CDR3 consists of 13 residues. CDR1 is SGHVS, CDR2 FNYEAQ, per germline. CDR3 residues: CASSQDSNTEAFF. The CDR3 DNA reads TGTGCCAGCAGCCAGGACAGTAACACTGAAGCTTTCTTT.

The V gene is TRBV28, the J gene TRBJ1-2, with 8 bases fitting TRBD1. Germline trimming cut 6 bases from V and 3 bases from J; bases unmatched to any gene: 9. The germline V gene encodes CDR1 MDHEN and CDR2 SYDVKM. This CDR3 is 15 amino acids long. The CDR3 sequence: CASSEGQGFHYGYTF. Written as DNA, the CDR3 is TGTGCCAGCAGCGAAGGACAGGGTTTCCACTATGGCTACACCTTC.

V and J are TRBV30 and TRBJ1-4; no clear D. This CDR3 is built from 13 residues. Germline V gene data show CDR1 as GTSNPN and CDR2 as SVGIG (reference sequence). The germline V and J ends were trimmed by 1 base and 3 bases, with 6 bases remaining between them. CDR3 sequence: CAWSERSNEKLFF. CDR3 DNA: TGTGCCTGGAGTGAGAGGTCTAATGAAAAACTGTTTTTT.

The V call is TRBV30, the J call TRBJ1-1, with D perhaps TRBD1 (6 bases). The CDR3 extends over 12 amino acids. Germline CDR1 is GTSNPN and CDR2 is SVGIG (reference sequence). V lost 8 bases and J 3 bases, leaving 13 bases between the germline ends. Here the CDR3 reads CAQRGQDTEAFF. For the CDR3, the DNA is TGTGCCCAACGGGGGCAGGACACTGAAGCTTTCTTT.

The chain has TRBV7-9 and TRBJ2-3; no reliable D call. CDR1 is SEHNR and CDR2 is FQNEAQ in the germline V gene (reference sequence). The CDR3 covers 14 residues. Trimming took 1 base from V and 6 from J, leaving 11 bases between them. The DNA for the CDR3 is TGTGCCAGCAGCTTAGTTCCGTACGTGGATACGCAGTATTTT. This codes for CASSLVPYVDTQYF.

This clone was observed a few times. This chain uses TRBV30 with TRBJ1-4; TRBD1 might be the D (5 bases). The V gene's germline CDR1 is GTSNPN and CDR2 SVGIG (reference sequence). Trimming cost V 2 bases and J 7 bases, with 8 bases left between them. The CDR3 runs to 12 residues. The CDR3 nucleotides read TGTGCCTGGAGTTTTACAGGTGAAAAACTGTTTTTT. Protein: CAWSFTGEKLFF.

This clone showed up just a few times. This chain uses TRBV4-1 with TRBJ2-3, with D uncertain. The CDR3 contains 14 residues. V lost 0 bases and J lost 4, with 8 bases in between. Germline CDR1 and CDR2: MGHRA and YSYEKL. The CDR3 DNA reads TGCGCCAGCAGCCAAGATCAACTTCCAGATACGCAGTATTTT. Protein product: CASSQDQLPDTQYF.

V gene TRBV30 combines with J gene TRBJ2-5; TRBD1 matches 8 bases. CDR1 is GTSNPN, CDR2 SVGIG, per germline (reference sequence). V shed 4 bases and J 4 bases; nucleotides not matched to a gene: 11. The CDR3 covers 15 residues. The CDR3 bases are TGTGCCTGGAAAAACAGGGGGACATTATTAGAGACCCAGTACTTC. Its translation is CAWKNRGTLLETQYF.

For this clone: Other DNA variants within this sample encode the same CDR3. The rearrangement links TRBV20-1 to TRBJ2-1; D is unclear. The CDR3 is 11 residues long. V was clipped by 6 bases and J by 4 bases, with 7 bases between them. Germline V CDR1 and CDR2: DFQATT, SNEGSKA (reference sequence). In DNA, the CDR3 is TGCAGTGCACCGCTTTACAATGAGCAGTTCTTC. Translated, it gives CSAPLYNEQFF.

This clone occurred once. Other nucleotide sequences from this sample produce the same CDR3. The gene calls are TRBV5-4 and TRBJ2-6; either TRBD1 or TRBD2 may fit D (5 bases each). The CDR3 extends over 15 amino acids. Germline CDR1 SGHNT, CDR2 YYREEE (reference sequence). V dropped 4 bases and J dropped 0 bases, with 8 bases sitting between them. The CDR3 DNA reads TGTGCCAGCAGCAGGGACGGCTCTGGGGCCAACGTCCTGACTTTC. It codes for CASSRDGSGANVLTF.

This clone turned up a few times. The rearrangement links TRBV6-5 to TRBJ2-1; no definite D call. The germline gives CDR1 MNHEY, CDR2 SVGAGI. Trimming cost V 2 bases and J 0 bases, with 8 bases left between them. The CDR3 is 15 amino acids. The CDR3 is CASSYDHSSYNEQFF. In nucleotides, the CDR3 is TGTGCCAGCAGTTACGACCATAGCTCCTACAATGAGCAGTTCTTC.

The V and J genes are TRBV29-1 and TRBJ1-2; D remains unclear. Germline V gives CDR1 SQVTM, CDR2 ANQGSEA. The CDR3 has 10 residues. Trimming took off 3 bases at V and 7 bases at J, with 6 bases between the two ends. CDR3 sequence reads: CSVEPGGYTF. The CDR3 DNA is TGCAGCGTTGAGCCCGGTGGCTACACCTTC.

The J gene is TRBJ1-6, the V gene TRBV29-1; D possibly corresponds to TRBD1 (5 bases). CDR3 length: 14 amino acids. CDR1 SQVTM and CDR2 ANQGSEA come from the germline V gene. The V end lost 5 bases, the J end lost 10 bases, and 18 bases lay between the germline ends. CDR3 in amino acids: CSVSTGGGGSPLHF. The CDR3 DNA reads TGCAGCGTTTCTACAGGTGGAGGCGGATCACCCCTCCACTTT.

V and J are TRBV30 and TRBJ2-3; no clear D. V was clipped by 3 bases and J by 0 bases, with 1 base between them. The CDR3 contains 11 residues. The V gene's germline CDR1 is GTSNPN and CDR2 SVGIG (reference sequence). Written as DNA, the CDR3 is TGTGCCTGGAGGAGCACAGATACGCAGTATTTT. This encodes CAWRSTDTQYF.

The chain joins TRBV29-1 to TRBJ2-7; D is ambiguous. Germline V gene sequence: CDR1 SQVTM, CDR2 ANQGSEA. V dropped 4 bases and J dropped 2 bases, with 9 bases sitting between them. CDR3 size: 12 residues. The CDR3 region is CSVGASPYEQYF. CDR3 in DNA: TGCAGCGTTGGGGCCAGCCCCTACGAGCAGTACTTC.

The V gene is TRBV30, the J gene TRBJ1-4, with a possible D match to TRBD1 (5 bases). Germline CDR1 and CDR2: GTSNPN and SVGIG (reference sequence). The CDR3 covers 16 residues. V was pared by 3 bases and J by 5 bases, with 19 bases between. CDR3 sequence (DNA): TGTGCCTGGAGAGCGTCTAGCCGGGGGAGGAATGAAAAACTGTTTTTT. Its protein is CAWRASSRGRNEKLFF.

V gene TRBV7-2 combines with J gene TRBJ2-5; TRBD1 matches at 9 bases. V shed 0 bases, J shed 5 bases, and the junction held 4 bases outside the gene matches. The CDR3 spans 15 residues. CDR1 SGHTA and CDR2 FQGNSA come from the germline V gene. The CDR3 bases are TGTGCCAGCAGCTTAGCCGGGACAGGGCAGGAGACCCAGTACTTC. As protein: CASSLAGTGQETQYF.